The 19 T cell receptor beta chains reported below all come from one sample, sequenced in a study of somatic mutations in cytotoxic T cells in rheumatoid arthritis. Assay used: immunoSEQ multiplex PCR; TCRdb lists only in-frame clones, some missing. Of 12,000 or so clones listed, over 70% were seen once; the top ten hold roughly an eighth. The sequenced sample consisted of CD8+ T cells sorted from blood. The receptors originated from a man aged 50 or older in good health.

This chain links TRBV27 with TRBJ1-5; 7 bases agree with TRBD1. Unmatched junction bases numbered 9, after V lost 6 bases and J lost 1 base. Germline V gene sequence: CDR1 MNHEY, CDR2 SMNVEV (reference sequence). The CDR3 runs 16 residues. The CDR3 DNA follows: TGTGCCAGCAGACCTTTCGGGACAGCCAGCAATCAGCCCCAGCATTTT. Its protein is CASRPFGTASNQPQHF.

This clone qualifies as medium-sized. This chain links TRBV5-4 with TRBJ2-1, with TRBD1 identical over 9 bases. The CDR3 extends over 17 amino acids. Per germline, CDR1 SGHNT and CDR2 YYREEE (reference sequence). The ends lost 0 bases at V and 4 bases at J; junction bases unmatched: 8. This chain's CDR3 is CASSLAYDRGRYNEQFF. The DNA of the CDR3 is TGTGCCAGCAGCTTGGCGTATGACAGGGGGAGATACAATGAGCAGTTCTTC.

The chain carries TRBV7-8 and TRBJ2-7; D is unresolved. The CDR3 runs to 16 residues. CDR1 and CDR2 from the germline V gene are SGHVS and FQNEAQ. V lost 0 bases and J lost 0, with 12 bases in between. The chain's CDR3 is CASSLAKQAPSYEQYV. DNA for the CDR3: TGTGCCAGCAGCTTAGCTAAGCAGGCCCCCTCCTACGAGCAGTACGTC.

The chain carries TRBV5-6 and TRBJ2-3, with D possibly TRBD2 on 5 matching bases. CDR3 length equals 12 residues. The V gene's germline CDR1 is SGHDT and CDR2 YYEEEE. Trimming cost V 3 bases and J 8 bases, with 10 bases left between them. CDR3 nucleotides: TGTGCCAGCAGCTCTAGGACTGGTACGCAGTATTTT. Its protein is CASSSRTGTQYF.

V usage is TRBV29-1 and J usage is TRBJ1-2; D not resolved. Trimming removed 3 bases from V and 5 bases from J, with 4 bases in between. The V gene's germline CDR1 is SQVTM and CDR2 ANQGSEA. The CDR3 loop spans 10 amino acids. CDR3 in amino acids: CSVEQYGYTF. CDR3 DNA sequence: TGCAGCGTTGAGCAGTATGGCTACACCTTC.

This chain links TRBV7-9 with TRBJ2-1; D is undetermined. The germline CDR1 and CDR2 sequences are SEHNR and FQNEAQ (reference sequence). This CDR3 is built from 13 residues. Trimming shortened V by 1 base and J by 5 bases, and 6 bases separated the two germline ends. The CDR3: CASSLGTDNEQFF. CDR3 sequence (DNA): TGTGCCAGCAGCTTAGGGACCGACAATGAGCAGTTCTTC.

The chain employs TRBV29-1 and TRBJ2-1, with TRBD2 matching over 9 bases. The CDR3 covers 15 residues. Germline-derived CDR1 and CDR2 are SQVTM and ANQGSEA. V dropped 3 bases and J dropped 1; count of bases not matched to a gene: 4. The CDR3 sequence is CSVEGLAGSYNEQFF. CDR3 coding DNA: TGCAGCGTTGAGGGTCTAGCGGGGTCCTACAATGAGCAGTTCTTC.

The V and J genes are TRBV6-5 and TRBJ2-5, with TRBD1 matching over 7 bases. The CDR3 is 14 amino acids. Germline trimming cut 6 bases from V and 1 base from J; bases unmatched to any gene: 5. Germline-derived CDR1 and CDR2 are MNHEY and SVGAGI. The CDR3 sequence is CASRRAGGQETQYF. CDR3 DNA: TGTGCCAGCAGACGAGCAGGGGGCCAAGAGACCCAGTACTTC.

This clone occurred a few times. The chain employs TRBV19 and TRBJ1-5; D is possibly TRBD1 (6 bases). Trimming pared 7 bases from V and 7 bases from J, leaving 17 bases between. The CDR3 extends over 14 amino acids. Germline values: CDR1 LNHDA, CDR2 SQIVND (reference sequence). Written as DNA, the CDR3 is TGTGCCAGTAATACGGGGGCGCGATGGCAGCCCCAGCATTTT. Amino acids: CASNTGARWQPQHF.

This clone was detected a few times. The V and J genes are TRBV4-3 and TRBJ1-2; D remains unclear. The length of the CDR3 is 15 residues. CDR1 LGHNA and CDR2 YSLEER come from the germline V gene. The ends were cut back, 5 bases at V and 0 bases at J, with 13 bases in the middle. The CDR3 DNA reads TGCGCCAGCAGCATCAGCCGAGGAGCTAACTATGGCTACACCTTC. Translation gives CASSISRGANYGYTF.

The rearrangement joins TRBV6-5 to TRBJ2-2; D is ambiguous. The CDR3 has 16 amino acids. V dropped 3 bases and J dropped 5 bases, with 16 bases sitting between them. Germline-derived CDR1 and CDR2 are MNHEY and SVGAGI. The CDR3 spells CASSYTVDTLTGELFF. The CDR3 DNA reads TGTGCCAGCAGTTATACTGTCGACACCCTGACCGGGGAGCTGTTTTTT.

J is TRBJ2-5 and V is TRBV27, with 7 bases lining up with TRBD1. The DNA end favors TRBJ2-7, so the J call may be wrong. The CDR3 totals 15 residues. Germline-derived CDR1 and CDR2 are MNHEY and SMNVEV (reference sequence). For the CDR3, the DNA is TGTGCCAGCAGTCCTACCCCGACAGGGACGGACGAGCAGTACTTC. This gives the protein CASSPTPTGTDEQYF.

The chain couples TRBV18 to TRBJ2-7; a possible D gene is TRBD1 (6 bases). Germline CDR1 is KGHSH and CDR2 is LQKENI. This CDR3 spans 13 amino acids. V was shortened by 4 bases and J by 3 bases, with 10 bases between the two germline ends. The CDR3 DNA reads as TGTGCCAGCTCACGTCGACAGGACTACGAGCAGTACTTC. Residues: CASSRRQDYEQYF.

The CDR3 loop reads CASSGGLPRELFF. The CDR3 bases are TGTGCCAGCAGCGGCGGACTGCCTCGGGAGCTGTTTTTT. The chain uses TRBV9 and TRBJ2-2; D perhaps matches TRBD2 (5 bases). Germline V gene data show CDR1 as SGDLS and CDR2 as YYNGEE. The CDR3 is 13 amino acids. Trimming took off 3 bases at V and 9 bases at J, with 12 bases between the two ends.

This sequence joins TRBV7-9 and TRBJ2-5; possibly TRBD1 for D (6 bases). The CDR3 is 14 amino acids. Germline V gene lookup returns CDR1 SEHNR and CDR2 FQNEAQ (reference sequence). V lost 1 base to trimming and J lost 4 bases, with 10 bases between them. CDR3 protein: CASSLGGHRETQYF. The DNA for the CDR3 is TGTGCCAGCAGCTTAGGGGGACACCGAGAGACCCAGTACTTC.

The CDR3 bases are TGTGCCAGCAGCTCGAGAACTACAGGGTTAACTAATGAAAAACTGTTTTTT. Its protein product is CASSSRTTGLTNEKLFF. The J gene is TRBJ1-4, the V gene TRBV27; weak D call: TRBD1 (6 bases). The CDR3 loop spans 17 amino acids. The germline gives CDR1 MNHEY, CDR2 SMNVEV (reference sequence). Trimming took 6 bases from V and 1 from J, leaving 18 bases between them.

This clone has more than one count but fewer than ten. The genes are TRBV28 and TRBJ1-5; 10 bases align to TRBD1. Germline values: CDR1 MDHEN, CDR2 SYDVKM. The CDR3 runs 16 residues. Trimming cost V 6 bases and J 0 bases; bases outside gene matches: 5. Written as DNA, the CDR3 is TGTGCCAGCAGGATGACAGGGGGCTATAGCAATCAGCCCCAGCATTTT. It is translated as CASRMTGGYSNQPQHF.

In its sample, this clone was seen a few times. CDR3 sequence reads: CASSSLGGGAKQYV. Here the CDR3 DNA reads TGTGCCAGCAGTTCCCTAGGGGGGGGCGCAAAGCAGTACGTC. V and J are TRBV6-5 and TRBJ2-7; TRBD2 might be the D (7 bases). Trimming left V 4 bases short and J 8 bases short, with 18 bases between. The CDR3 length is 14 residues. Germline-derived CDR1 and CDR2 are MNHEY and SVGAGI.

The rearrangement joins TRBV14 to TRBJ2-3; no definite D call. The V and J ends lost 4 bases and 6 bases respectively, with 11 bases between them. Germline V gene data show CDR1 as SGHDN and CDR2 as FVKESK. The CDR3 has 13 amino acids. Here the CDR3 reads CASSPLVPDTQYF. For the CDR3, the DNA is TGTGCCAGCAGCCCCCTCGTGCCCGATACGCAGTATTTT. Looking up the rest from reference TRBV14 and TRBJ2-3 gives the full variable domain: EAGVTQFPSHSVIEKGQTVTLRCDPISGHDNLYWYRRVMGKEIKFLLHFVKESKQDESGMPNNRFLAERTGGTYSTLKVQPAELEDSGVYFCASSPLVPDTQYFGPGTRLTVL.